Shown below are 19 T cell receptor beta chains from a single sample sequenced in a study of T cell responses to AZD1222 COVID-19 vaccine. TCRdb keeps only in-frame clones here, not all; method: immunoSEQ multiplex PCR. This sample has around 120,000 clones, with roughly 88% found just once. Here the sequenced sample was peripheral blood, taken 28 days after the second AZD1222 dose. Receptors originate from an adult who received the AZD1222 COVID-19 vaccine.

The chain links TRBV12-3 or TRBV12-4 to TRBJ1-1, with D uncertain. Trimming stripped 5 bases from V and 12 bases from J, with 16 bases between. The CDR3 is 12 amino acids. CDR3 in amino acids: CASSPNPGRTFF. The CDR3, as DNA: TGTGCCAGCAGTCCCAACCCGGGGAGGACTTTCTTT.

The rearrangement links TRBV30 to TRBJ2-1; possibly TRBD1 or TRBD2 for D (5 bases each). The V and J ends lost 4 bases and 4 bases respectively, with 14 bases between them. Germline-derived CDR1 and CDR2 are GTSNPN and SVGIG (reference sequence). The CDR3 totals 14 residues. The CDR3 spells CAWTLGGGYNEQFF. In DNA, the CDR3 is TGTGCCTGGACCCTGGGTGGGGGATACAATGAGCAGTTCTTC.

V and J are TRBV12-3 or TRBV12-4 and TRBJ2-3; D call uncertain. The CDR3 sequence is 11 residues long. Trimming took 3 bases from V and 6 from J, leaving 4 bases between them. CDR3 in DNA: TGTGCCAGCAGTTTCCAGGATACGCAGTATTTT. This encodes CASSFQDTQYF.

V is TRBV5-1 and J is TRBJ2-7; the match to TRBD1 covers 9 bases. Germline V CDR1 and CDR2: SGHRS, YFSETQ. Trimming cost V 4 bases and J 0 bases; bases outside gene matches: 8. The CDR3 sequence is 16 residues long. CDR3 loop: CASSRGGTGSSYEQYF. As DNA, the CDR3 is TGCGCCAGCAGCAGGGGCGGGACAGGGTCCTCCTACGAGCAGTACTTC.

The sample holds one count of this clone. The CDR3 region has the DNA TGTGCCAGCAGTTTATTGGGGGGGGTGGGTCAGCCCCAGCATTTT. Translation gives CASSLLGGVGQPQHF. This chain uses TRBV28 with TRBJ1-5; TRBD1 is a possible D gene (5 bases). Germline values: CDR1 MDHEN, CDR2 SYDVKM. V lost 1 base, J lost 6 bases, and 13 bases lay in between. This CDR3 spans 15 amino acids.

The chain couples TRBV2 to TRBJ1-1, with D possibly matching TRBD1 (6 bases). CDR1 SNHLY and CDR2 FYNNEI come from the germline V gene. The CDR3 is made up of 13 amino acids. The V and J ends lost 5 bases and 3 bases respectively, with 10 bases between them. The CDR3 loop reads CASSNRADTEAFF. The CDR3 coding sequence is TGTGCCAGCAGTAACAGGGCCGACACTGAAGCTTTCTTT.

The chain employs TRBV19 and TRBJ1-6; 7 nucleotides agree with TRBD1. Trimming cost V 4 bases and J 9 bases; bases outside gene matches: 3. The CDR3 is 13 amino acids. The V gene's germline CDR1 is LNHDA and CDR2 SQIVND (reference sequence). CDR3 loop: CASSNGQASPLHF. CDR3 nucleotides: TGTGCCAGTAGTAACGGACAGGCTTCACCCCTCCACTTT.

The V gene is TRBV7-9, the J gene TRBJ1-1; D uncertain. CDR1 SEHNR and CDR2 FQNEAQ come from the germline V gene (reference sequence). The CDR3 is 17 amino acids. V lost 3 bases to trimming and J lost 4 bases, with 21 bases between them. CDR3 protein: CASSFRPGTTSGTEAFF. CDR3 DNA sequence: TGTGCCAGCAGCTTCCGGCCGGGCACAACTTCGGGCACTGAAGCTTTCTTT.

CDR3 sequence (DNA): TGTGCCAGCAGCCGACAGTTGAACACTGAAGCTTTCTTT. Encoded protein: CASSRQLNTEAFF. The chain employs TRBV12-3 or TRBV12-4 and TRBJ1-1; a weak D match, TRBD1 (5 bases). The CDR3 has 13 amino acids. V shed 6 bases and J shed 0 bases, with 8 bases lying between them.

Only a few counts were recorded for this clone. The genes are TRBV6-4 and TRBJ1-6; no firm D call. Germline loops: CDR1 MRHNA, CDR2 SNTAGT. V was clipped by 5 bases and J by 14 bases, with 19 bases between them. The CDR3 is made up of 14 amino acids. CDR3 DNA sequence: TGTGCCAGCAGTATCAGCCCCGACGGACGCTCCCTCCACTTT. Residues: CASSISPDGRSLHF.

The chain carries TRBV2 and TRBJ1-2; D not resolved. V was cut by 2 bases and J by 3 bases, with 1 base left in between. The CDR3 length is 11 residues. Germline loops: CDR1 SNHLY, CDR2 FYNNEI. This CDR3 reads CASSEYYGYTF. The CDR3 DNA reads TGTGCCAGCAGTGAATACTATGGCTACACCTTC.

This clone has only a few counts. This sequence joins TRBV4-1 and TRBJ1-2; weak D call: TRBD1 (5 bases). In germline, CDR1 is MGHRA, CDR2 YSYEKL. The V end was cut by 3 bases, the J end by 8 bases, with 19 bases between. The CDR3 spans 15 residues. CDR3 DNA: TGCGCCAGCAGCCAGGAGGCAGGGCCCGCAACCGGCTACACCTTC. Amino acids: CASSQEAGPATGYTF.

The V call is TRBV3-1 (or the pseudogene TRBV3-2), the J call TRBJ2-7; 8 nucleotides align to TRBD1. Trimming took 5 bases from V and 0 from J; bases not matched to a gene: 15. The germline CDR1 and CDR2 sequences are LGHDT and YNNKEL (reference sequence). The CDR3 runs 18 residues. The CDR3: CASSVRGTGGFHSYEQYF. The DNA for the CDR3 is TGTGCCAGCAGCGTAAGGGGAACAGGGGGTTTCCACTCCTACGAGCAGTACTTC.

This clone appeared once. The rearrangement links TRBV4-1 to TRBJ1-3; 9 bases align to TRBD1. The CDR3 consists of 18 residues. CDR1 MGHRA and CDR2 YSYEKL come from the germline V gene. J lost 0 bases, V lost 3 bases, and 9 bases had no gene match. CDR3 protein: CASSHPRDRERSGNTIYF. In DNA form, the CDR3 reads TGCGCCAGCAGCCACCCCAGGGACAGGGAACGCTCTGGAAACACCATATATTTT.

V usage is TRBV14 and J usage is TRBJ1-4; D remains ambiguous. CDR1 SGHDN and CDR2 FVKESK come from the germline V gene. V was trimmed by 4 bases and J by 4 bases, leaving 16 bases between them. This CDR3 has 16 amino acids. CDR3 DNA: TGTGCCAGCAGCCTCCCAGGAGAGAGCTTTAATGAAAAACTGTTTTTT. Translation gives CASSLPGESFNEKLFF.

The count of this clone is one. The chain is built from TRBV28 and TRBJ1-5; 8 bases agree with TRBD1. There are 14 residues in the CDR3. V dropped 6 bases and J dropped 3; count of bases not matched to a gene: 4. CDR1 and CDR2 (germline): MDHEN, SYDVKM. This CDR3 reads CASRLDRVNQPQHF. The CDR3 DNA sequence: TGTGCCAGCAGATTGGACAGGGTCAATCAGCCCCAGCATTTT.

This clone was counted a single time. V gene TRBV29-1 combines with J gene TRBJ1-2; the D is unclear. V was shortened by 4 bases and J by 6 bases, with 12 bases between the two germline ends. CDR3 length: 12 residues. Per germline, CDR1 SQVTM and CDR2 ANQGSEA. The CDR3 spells CSVGDGVDGYTF. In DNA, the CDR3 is TGCAGCGTTGGTGACGGGGTGGATGGCTACACCTTC.

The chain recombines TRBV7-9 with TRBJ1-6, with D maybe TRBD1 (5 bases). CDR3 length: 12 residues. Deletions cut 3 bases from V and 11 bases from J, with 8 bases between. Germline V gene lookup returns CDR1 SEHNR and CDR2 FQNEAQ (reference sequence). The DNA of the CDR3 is TGTGCCAGCAGCTTCAGGGAAACACCCCTCCACTTT. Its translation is CASSFRETPLHF.

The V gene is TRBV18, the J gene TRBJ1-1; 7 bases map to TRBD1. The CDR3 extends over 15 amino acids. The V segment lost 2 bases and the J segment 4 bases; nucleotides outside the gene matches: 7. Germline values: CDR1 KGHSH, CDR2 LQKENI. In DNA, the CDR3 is TGTGCCAGCTCACCAAATCAGGGGGGGAGCACTGAAGCTTTCTTT. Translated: CASSPNQGGSTEAFF.